A selection of T cell receptor beta chains follows, all from one sample in a study of blood T cell repertoires in COVID-19. TCRdb's copy holds only in-frame clones and misses some; the assay was immunoSEQ multiplex PCR. The repertoire holds about 110,000 clones, with approximately 80% as singletons. Material for sequencing was peripheral blood. Every receptor here comes from a woman aged 80 or over with active or convalescent COVID-19. Each CDR3 is given with its conserved first and last residue. Fields, in order: CDR3 DNA, CDR3 protein, clone size, J gene, V gene, D gene. A D gene is named only where the DNA matches it firmly. Clone sizes are given selectively: once, few, many, or a class where the clone is expanded.

TGTGCCATCAGTGTGACTAGCGGATACGAGCAGTACTTC,CAISVTSGYEQYF,NA,TRBJ2-7,TRBV10-3,TRBD2
TGTGCCAGCTCACGGAGGGAGGCAGATACGCAGTATTTT,CASSRREADTQYF,NA,TRBJ2-3,TRBV18,NA
TGTGCCAGCAGGAGACCAGGGGGCGAGCAGTACTTC,CASRRPGGEQYF,NA,TRBJ2-7,TRBV12-3/TRBV12-4,TRBD1
TGTGCCAGCAGCGTGACACTAGCGGGGGTCTACGAGCAGTACTTC,CASSVTLAGVYEQYF,NA,TRBJ2-7,TRBV7-9,TRBD2
TGCGCCAGCAGCTTGGGACAGGGGGCCGGAGATACGCAGTATTTT,CASSLGQGAGDTQYF,NA,TRBJ2-3,TRBV5-1,TRBD1
TGTGCCAGCAGCTTCGGGACACGTCAAGAGACCCAGTACTTC,CASSFGTRQETQYF,NA,TRBJ2-5,TRBV5-4,NA
TGTGCCAGCAGCTTAACTCCACTAGCGGGAGACTCCACAGATACGCAGTATTTT,CASSLTPLAGDSTDTQYF,NA,TRBJ2-3,TRBV7-3,TRBD2
TGTGCCAGCCACCCAGGGGGCGGTGGAAACACCATATATTTT,CASHPGGGGNTIYF,few,TRBJ1-3,TRBV6-5,TRBD1
TGTGCCAGCAGCAAGTCGGGACTAGACTACGAGCAGTACTTC,CASSKSGLDYEQYF,NA,TRBJ2-7,TRBV5-4,TRBD2
TGTGCCAGCAGTCCCGACAGAAGGAATCAGCCCCAGCATTTT,CASSPDRRNQPQHF,once,TRBJ1-5,TRBV2,NA
TGTGCCAGCAGCCAGGGACTAGCCGGGATGAGCGAGCAGTACTTC,CASSQGLAGMSEQYF,NA,TRBJ2-7,TRBV7-9,TRBD2
TGTGCCAGCAGCTTAGACGGGTGGATGCCCCTCCACTTT,CASSLDGWMPLHF,few,TRBJ1-6,TRBV7-9,NA
TGTGCCAGCTCTCCCCTGGGAGGGCTGGCGACCCAGTACTTC,CASSPLGGLATQYF,few,TRBJ2-5,TRBV18,TRBD2
TGTGCCAGCAGCCCCCGGGGAGATCCCTTGGGTACGCAGTATTTT,CASSPRGDPLGTQYF,NA,TRBJ2-3,TRBV9,NA
TGTGCCAGCTCACCTTTCCGACTAGCGGGAGGGCCGTACGAGCAGTACTTC,CASSPFRLAGGPYEQYF,NA,TRBJ2-7,TRBV18,TRBD2
TGCGCCAGCAGCGTCGGGAGCTACACCGGGGAGCTGTTTTTT,CASSVGSYTGELFF,NA,TRBJ2-2,TRBV5-1,NA
TGTGCCAGCAGCTGGGACAGGGAGAACACTGAAGCTTTCTTT,CASSWDRENTEAFF,NA,TRBJ1-1,TRBV3-1/TRBV3-2,TRBD1
TGCAGCGTTGACCCCGGGACAGGGGTACGGTATTTT,CSVDPGTGVRYF,NA,TRBJ2-3,TRBV29-1,TRBD1
TGTGCCAGCAGTTACTCAGGACAGGGGAGTTACGAGCAGTACTTC,CASSYSGQGSYEQYF,NA,TRBJ2-7,TRBV6-5,TRBD1
TGTGCCAGCAGTCCTGCGCCCCCGGGACTCAAAAACTTCTACGAGCAGTACTTC,CASSPAPPGLKNFYEQYF,NA,TRBJ2-7,TRBV28,NA
TGTGCCAGCTCCCCAGAGATTAACAAAAACATTCAGTACTTC,CASSPEINKNIQYF,NA,TRBJ2-4,TRBV18,NA
TGTGCCAGCAGTTATACGGGAACAGATACGCAGTATTTT,CASSYTGTDTQYF,NA,TRBJ2-3,TRBV6-5,NA
TGCGCCAGCAGCTCGACTGGGAGGACAGGGGTATATGGCTACACCTTC,CASSSTGRTGVYGYTF,NA,TRBJ1-2,TRBV5-1,TRBD1
TGTGCCAGCAGCCCTCGGACTAGCGCCTACGAGCAGTACTTC,CASSPRTSAYEQYF,once,TRBJ2-7,TRBV7-2,TRBD2
TGTGCCATCAGTGACAGAACAGAAAATCAGCCCCAGCATTTT,CAISDRTENQPQHF,NA,TRBJ1-5,TRBV10-3,NA
TGTGCCAGCTCACCTACAGGGGAGGAGACCCAGTACTTC,CASSPTGEETQYF,NA,TRBJ2-5,TRBV18,TRBD1
TGTGCCAGCAGCCAAGATTGGGGACTAGCGGGAGATGGTGAGCAGTTCTTC,CASSQDWGLAGDGEQFF,few,TRBJ2-1,TRBV3-1/TRBV3-2,TRBD2
TGTGCCAGCTCACCCTTGGGACAAACCTACAATGAGCAGTTCTTC,CASSPLGQTYNEQFF,once,TRBJ2-1,TRBV18,NA
TGTGCCAGCAGCGCGGGGGGCGGTTCGACGGAGACCCAGTACTTC,CASSAGGGSTETQYF,NA,TRBJ2-5,TRBV4-2,TRBD2
TGTGCCAGCAGCCAAGACGACGGGATCTGGTGGGAGCAGTACTTC,CASSQDDGIWWEQYF,NA,TRBJ2-7,TRBV3-1/TRBV3-2,NA
TGTGCCAGCACTGAAAGGGGGAGGGCAAAACTGTTTTTT,CASTERGRAKLFF,NA,TRBJ1-4,TRBV6-1,NA
TGTGCCAGCAGCTCAGGACTTCTTACCTCCTACAATGAGCAGTTCTTC,CASSSGLLTSYNEQFF,once,TRBJ2-1,TRBV7-2,NA
TGTGCCAGCCGGTGGGACAGGGGATGGTATGGCTACACCTTC,CASRWDRGWYGYTF,NA,TRBJ1-2,TRBV2,TRBD1
TGTGCCAGCAGCGCCAGACTAGCGGGAGAGAGAGCCGGGGAGCTGTTTTTT,CASSARLAGERAGELFF,NA,TRBJ2-2,TRBV9,TRBD2
TGTGCCAGTAGGGGGGGAGGCTACACCTTC,CASRGGGYTF,NA,TRBJ1-2,TRBV6-5,NA
TGTGCCAGCAGCTTAGCAGTTACAAGCAATCAGCCCCAGCATTTT,CASSLAVTSNQPQHF,NA,TRBJ1-5,TRBV7-2,NA
TGTGCCACCAGCACTAGGGGTCGGGCAGCAGTTCACTATGGCTACACCTTC,CATSTRGRAAVHYGYTF,NA,TRBJ1-2,TRBV15,NA
TGCAGCGTGGTACAGGGGTACAATGAGCAGTTCTTC,CSVVQGYNEQFF,NA,TRBJ2-1,TRBV29-1,TRBD1
TGCGCCAGCAGCTTGGTTGGATCTAGAGGCTATGCCGGCGTCCTGACTTTC,CASSLVGSRGYAGVLTF,NA,TRBJ2-6,TRBV5-1,NA
TGTGCCAGCAGTTACACAACCGGGACAGGATATGGCTACACCTTC,CASSYTTGTGYGYTF,once,TRBJ1-2,TRBV28,TRBD1
TGTGCCAGCAGTTACTCGAGTCAGGGGGCGTACGAGCAGTACTTC,CASSYSSQGAYEQYF,NA,TRBJ2-7,TRBV6-5,TRBD1
TGTGCCAGCAGCTCCACGCACAGGGCTGCTGGGGCCAACGTCCTGACTTTC,CASSSTHRAAGANVLTF,few,TRBJ2-6,TRBV7-8,NA
TGTGCCAGCAGCTTAAACCGGGACTCCCGGGCAGATACGCAGTATTTT,CASSLNRDSRADTQYF,NA,TRBJ2-3,TRBV7-3,NA
TGTGCCAGCAGCCACCGACAGGGGCCATCGAATTCACCCCTCCACTTT,CASSHRQGPSNSPLHF,few,TRBJ1-6,TRBV4-2,TRBD1
TGTGCCAGTAGTATTCGGGAGGGCAATGAGCAGTTCTTC,CASSIREGNEQFF,NA,TRBJ2-1,TRBV19,TRBD2
TGTGCCAGCAGCCAAGGGTTTGTGCCCGGACGGCGGGGATTGAACACTGAAGCTTTCTTT,CASSQGFVPGRRGLNTEAFF,once,TRBJ1-1,TRBV4-2,NA
TGTGCCAGCAGCTTAGAGCTAGCGTACTCCTACGAGCAGTACTTC,CASSLELAYSYEQYF,NA,TRBJ2-7,TRBV7-3,NA
TGTGCCAGCAGCTCCAATCCGACAGGAAGCTATGGCTACACCTTC,CASSSNPTGSYGYTF,NA,TRBJ1-2,TRBV6-6,NA
TGTGCCAGCAGCCAAGATGTGACTGGGCAGGGAACCGGGGAGCTGTTTTTT,CASSQDVTGQGTGELFF,NA,TRBJ2-2,TRBV3-1/TRBV3-2,NA
TGTGCCAGTAGCCGGTCGGGAAACACCATATATTTT,CASSRSGNTIYF,NA,TRBJ1-3,TRBV19,NA
TGTGCCAGTAGTCATGGGCTAGCGGGAGGAGGTGAGCAGTACTTC,CASSHGLAGGGEQYF,NA,TRBJ2-7,TRBV19,TRBD2
TGTGCCACCAGTGTGGCAGGGTCGTCCGGGGAGCTGTTTTTT,CATSVAGSSGELFF,NA,TRBJ2-2,TRBV24-1,NA
TGTGCCAGTAGTATCTCTAGCGGGGCCGCCTACGAGCAGTACTTC,CASSISSGAAYEQYF,NA,TRBJ2-7,TRBV19,TRBD2